A selection of T cell receptor beta chains follows, all from one sample in a study of shared clonotypes between healthy human individuals. Profiled with immunoSEQ multiplex PCR; TCRdb holds only in-frame clones, not every one. The data show over 2 million clones, around 96% seen once. Sequences were obtained from naive CD8+ T cells sorted from blood. The receptors derive from a man between 18 and 29 years old in good health. The conserved cysteine and the conserved F or W are not part of the CDR3 here.

V gene: TRBV5-4; CDR3 protein: ASSLSPGEQY
V gene: TRBV7-2; CDR3 protein: ASSHGLAGGWEQY
V gene: TRBV5-4; CDR3 protein: ASSSPLTDTQY
V gene: TRBV10-2; CDR3 protein: ASSDSLSYEQY
V gene: TRBV10-3; CDR3 protein: AISEGQLYNSPLH
V gene: TRBV7-9; CDR3 protein: ASSGGATYNEQF
V gene: TRBV7-9; CDR3 protein: ASSPTSRNTEAF
V gene: TRBV7-9; CDR3 protein: ASSSTTGIKNIQY
V gene: TRBV19; CDR3 protein: ASSVTSGSVPYEQY
V gene: TRBV4-1; CDR3 protein: ASSHGTEQY
V gene: TRBV4-1; CDR3 protein: ASTLNPPDGEGSYEQY
V gene: TRBV5-1; CDR3 protein: ASSLVGAQGYEQY
V gene: TRBV10-3; CDR3 protein: AISESGPYGNQPQH
V gene: TRBV27; CDR3 protein: ASSSGTGYGELF
V gene: TRBV15; CDR3 protein: ATRPTGASTDTQY
V gene: TRBV5-6; CDR3 protein: ASSLGQAVDEQY
V gene: TRBV6-5; CDR3 protein: ASSYVGIQETQY
V gene: TRBV27; CDR3 protein: ASSSSLGSNGYT